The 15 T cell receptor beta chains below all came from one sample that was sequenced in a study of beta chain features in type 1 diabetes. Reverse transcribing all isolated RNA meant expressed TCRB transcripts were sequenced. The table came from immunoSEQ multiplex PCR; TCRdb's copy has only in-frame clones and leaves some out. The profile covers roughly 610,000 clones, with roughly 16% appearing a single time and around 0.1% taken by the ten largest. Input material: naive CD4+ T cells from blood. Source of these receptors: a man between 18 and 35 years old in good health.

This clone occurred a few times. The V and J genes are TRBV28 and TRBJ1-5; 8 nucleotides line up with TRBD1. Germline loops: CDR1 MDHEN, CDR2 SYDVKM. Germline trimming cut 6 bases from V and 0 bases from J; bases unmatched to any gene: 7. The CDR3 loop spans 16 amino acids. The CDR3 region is CASSTRDRGSNQPQHF. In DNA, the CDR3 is TGTGCCAGCAGCACCAGAGACAGGGGTAGCAATCAGCCCCAGCATTTT.

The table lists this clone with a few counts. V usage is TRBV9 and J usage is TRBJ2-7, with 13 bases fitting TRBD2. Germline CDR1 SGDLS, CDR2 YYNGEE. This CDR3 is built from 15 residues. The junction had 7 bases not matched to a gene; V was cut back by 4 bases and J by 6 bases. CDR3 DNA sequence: TGTGCCAGCAGCCCGGGACTAGCGGGAATCCGCGAGCAGTACTTC. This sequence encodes CASSPGLAGIREQYF.

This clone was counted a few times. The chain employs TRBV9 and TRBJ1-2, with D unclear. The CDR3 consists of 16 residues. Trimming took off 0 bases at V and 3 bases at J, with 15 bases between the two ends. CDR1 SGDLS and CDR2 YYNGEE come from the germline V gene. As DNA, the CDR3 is TGTGCCAGCAGCGTAGGTGGAGGGATCGTTGACTATGGCTACACCTTC. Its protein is CASSVGGGIVDYGYTF.

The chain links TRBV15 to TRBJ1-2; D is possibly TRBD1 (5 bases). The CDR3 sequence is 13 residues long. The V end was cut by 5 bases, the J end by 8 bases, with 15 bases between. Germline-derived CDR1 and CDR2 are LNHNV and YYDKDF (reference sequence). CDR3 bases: TGTGCCACCAGCGGGGCCGACATGCTAGGCTACACCTTC. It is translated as CATSGADMLGYTF.

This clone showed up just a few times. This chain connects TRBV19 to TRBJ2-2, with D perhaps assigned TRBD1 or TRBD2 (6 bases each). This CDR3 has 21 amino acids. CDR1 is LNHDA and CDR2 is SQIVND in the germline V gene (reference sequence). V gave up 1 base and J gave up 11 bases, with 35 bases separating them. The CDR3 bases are TGTGCCAGTAGTATAGGAGCTTTCATTTGGGGGGCGCCTGCATCCCACGCAGAGCTGTTTTTT. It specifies CASSIGAFIWGAPASHAELFF.

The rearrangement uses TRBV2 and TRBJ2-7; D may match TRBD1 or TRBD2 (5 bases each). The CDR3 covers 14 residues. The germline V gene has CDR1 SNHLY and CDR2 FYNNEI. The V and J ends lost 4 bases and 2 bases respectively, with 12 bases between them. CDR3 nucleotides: TGTGCCAGCAGTGGTGGGGGTCTGACCTACGAGCAGTACTTC. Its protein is CASSGGGLTYEQYF.

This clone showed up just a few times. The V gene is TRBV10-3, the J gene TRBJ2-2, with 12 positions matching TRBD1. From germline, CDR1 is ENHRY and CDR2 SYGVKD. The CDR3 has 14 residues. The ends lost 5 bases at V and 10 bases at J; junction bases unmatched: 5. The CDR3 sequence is CAISPGQGAAELFF. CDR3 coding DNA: TGTGCCATCAGTCCGGGACAGGGGGCCGCGGAGCTGTTTTTT.

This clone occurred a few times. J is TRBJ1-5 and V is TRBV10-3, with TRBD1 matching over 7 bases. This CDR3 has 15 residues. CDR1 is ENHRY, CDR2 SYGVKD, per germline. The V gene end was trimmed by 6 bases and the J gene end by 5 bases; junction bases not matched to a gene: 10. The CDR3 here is CAISARGQEDQPQHF. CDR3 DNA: TGTGCCATCAGCGCACGCGGACAGGAGGATCAGCCCCAGCATTTT.

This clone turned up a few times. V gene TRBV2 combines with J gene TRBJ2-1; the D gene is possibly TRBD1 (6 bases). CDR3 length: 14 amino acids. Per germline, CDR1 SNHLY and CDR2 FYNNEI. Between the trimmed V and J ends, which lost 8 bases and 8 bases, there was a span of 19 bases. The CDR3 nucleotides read TGTGCCAGCTGTCAAACGACAGGTGCCGATGAGCAGTTCTTC. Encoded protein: CASCQTTGADEQFF.

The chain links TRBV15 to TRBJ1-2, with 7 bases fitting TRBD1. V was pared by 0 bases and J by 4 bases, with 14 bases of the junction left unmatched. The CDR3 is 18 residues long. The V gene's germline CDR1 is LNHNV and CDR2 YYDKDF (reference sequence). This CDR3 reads CATSRDPRNRGVGYGYTF. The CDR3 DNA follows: TGTGCCACCAGCAGAGATCCACGAAACAGGGGAGTTGGCTATGGCTACACCTTC.

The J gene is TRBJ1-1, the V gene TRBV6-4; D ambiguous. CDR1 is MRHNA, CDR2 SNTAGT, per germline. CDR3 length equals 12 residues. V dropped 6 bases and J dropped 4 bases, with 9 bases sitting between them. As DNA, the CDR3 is TGTGCCAGCAGCGGGCGAGGCACTGAAGCTTTCTTT. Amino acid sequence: CASSGRGTEAFF.

The CDR3 reads CASSIADRGQFF. As DNA, the CDR3 is TGTGCCAGTAGTATCGCGGACAGGGGGCAGTTCTTC. The chain employs TRBV19 and TRBJ2-1; 9 bases align to TRBD1. The CDR3 runs to 12 residues. From germline, CDR1 is LNHDA and CDR2 SQIVND (reference sequence). The V and J ends lost 3 bases and 12 bases, in that order; junction bases with no gene match: 3.

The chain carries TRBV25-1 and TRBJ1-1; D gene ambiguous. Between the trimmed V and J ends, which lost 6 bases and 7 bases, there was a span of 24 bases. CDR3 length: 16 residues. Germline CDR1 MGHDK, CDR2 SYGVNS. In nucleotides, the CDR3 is TGTGCCAGCAGCGATGGAATCGGGCGTCCAACAGATGAAGCTTTCTTT. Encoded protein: CASSDGIGRPTDEAFF.

The CDR3 loop is CATGSPSGGNYGYTF. Written as DNA, the CDR3 is TGTGCCACCGGGTCCCCAAGCGGGGGGAACTATGGCTACACCTTC. The V gene is TRBV15, the J gene TRBJ1-2; D might be TRBD1 (5 bases). Germline loops: CDR1 LNHNV, CDR2 YYDKDF (reference sequence). The CDR3 is made up of 15 amino acids. Trimming removed 8 bases from V and 2 bases from J, with 18 bases in between. Full variable domain (remainder filled in from reference TRBV15 and TRBJ1-2): DAMVIQNPRYQVTQFGKPVTLSCSQTLNHNVMYWYQQKSSQAPKLLFHYYDKDFNNEADTPDNFQSRRPNTSFCFLDIRSPGLGDTAMYLCATGSPSGGNYGYTFGSGTRLTVV.

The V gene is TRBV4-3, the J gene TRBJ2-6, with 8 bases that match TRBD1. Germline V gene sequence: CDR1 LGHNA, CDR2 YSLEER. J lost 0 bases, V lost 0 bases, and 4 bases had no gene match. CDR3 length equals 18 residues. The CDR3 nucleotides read TGCGCCAGCAGCCAAGATTGGGACAGGCGCTCTGGGGCCAACGTCCTGACTTTC. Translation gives CASSQDWDRRSGANVLTF.